This T cell receptor beta chain was recovered during a study of cytomegalovirus exposure and HLA in healthy donors. The PCR was carried out with 60 Vbeta primers and 13 Jbeta primers. Measured with immunoSEQ multiplex PCR; TCRdb has only the in-frame clones, and not every one. The table has about 170,000 clones, around 80% seen once. The CDR3 totals 15 residues. From germline, CDR1 is SGHNT and CDR2 YENEEA. The J segment lost 4 bases and the V segment lost 6 bases, leaving 7 bases of the junction unmatched. The sequencing input was PBMCs. V gene TRBV11-3 combines with J gene TRBJ2-2; 8 bases align to TRBD1. This clonotype was sampled from a woman between 50 and 59 years old in good health and CMV-seropositive. For the CDR3, the DNA is TGTGCCAGCAGTGTAGGACAGGGTCCCACCGGGGAGCTGTTTTTT. This codes for CASSVGQGPTGELFF.